Below, 9 T cell receptor beta chains from the same sample are listed, as sequenced in a study of blood T cells in healthy people across ages. A J-beta primer mix and a sample-barcoded 5' primer were used in a second PCR of roughly 6 to 12 cycles. MiXCR, applied by TCRdb to the 5' RACE reads, yields one record per CDR3 protein. The table shows some 1,800,000 distinct CDR3 sequences, with about two fifths occurring only once. The material sequenced was blood. These receptor sequences come from a human donor in good health.

This chain uses TRBV29-1 with TRBJ1-1; D not resolved. Germline V gene data show CDR1 as SQVTM and CDR2 as ANQGSEA. The CDR3 consists of 13 residues. The germline V and J ends were trimmed by 1 base and 4 bases, with 10 bases remaining between them. The CDR3 DNA reads as TGCAGCGTTGAAGGTCTTCGGGTCACTGAAGCTTTCTTT. Its translation: CSVEGLRVTEAFF.

This chain joins TRBV28 and TRBJ1-2; 8 bases match TRBD1. V was clipped by 6 bases and J by 6 bases; unmatched bases: 18. This CDR3 contains 17 residues. Germline V lookup: CDR1 MDHEN, CDR2 SYDVKM. The CDR3 reads CASSLIGRGRGKDGYTF. The CDR3 nucleotides are TGTGCCAGCAGCCTAATCGGCAGGGGGCGCGGCAAGGATGGCTACACCTTC.

The V call is TRBV5-1, the J call TRBJ2-2; D remains unclear. The germline V gene has CDR1 SGHRS and CDR2 YFSETQ. The length of the CDR3 is 14 residues. Trimming took 7 bases from V and 0 from J, leaving 10 bases between them. In nucleotides, the CDR3 is TGCGCCAGCCAATCCGGGTCGAACACCGGGGAGCTGTTTTTT. Amino acid sequence: CASQSGSNTGELFF.

As DNA, the CDR3 is TGTGCCAGCAGTTCCTATGACAAAGCTAGCACAGATACGCAGTATTTT. Amino acids: CASSSYDKASTDTQYF. This sequence joins TRBV6-5 and TRBJ2-3; D is unclear. The CDR3 has 16 amino acids. Germline CDR1 reads MNHEY; CDR2 reads SVGAGI. V was shortened by 4 bases and J by 0 bases, with 14 bases between the two germline ends.

The V and J genes are TRBV20-1 and TRBJ2-5; no definite D call. V gave up 3 bases and J gave up 5 bases, with 10 bases separating them. Looked up from germline, CDR1 is DFQATT and CDR2 is SNEGSKA (reference sequence). This CDR3 is 12 amino acids long. The CDR3 spells CSASRYGETQYF. The CDR3, as DNA: TGCAGTGCTAGCCGTTACGGCGAGACCCAGTACTTC.

The J gene is TRBJ1-5, the V gene TRBV6-2 or TRBV6-3; 7 bases align to TRBD1. The CDR3 extends over 18 amino acids. Losses at the gene ends were 5 bases for V and 0 bases for J; bases not matched to a gene: 13. Per the germline V gene, CDR1 is MNHEY and CDR2 is SVGEGT. CDR3 residues: CASSPQDRTLYSNQPQHF. In DNA form, the CDR3 reads TGTGCCAGCAGTCCCCAGGACAGGACACTGTATAGCAATCAGCCCCAGCATTTT.

The CDR3 coding sequence is TGTGCCAGCAGCCAGCAGGGGAATCCTTTTGAAGCTTTCTTT. It codes for CASSQQGNPFEAFF. The chain employs TRBV9 and TRBJ1-1; maybe TRBD1 (6 bases). The V end was cut by 4 bases, the J end by 7 bases, with 17 bases between. The germline CDR1 and CDR2 sequences are SGDLS and YYNGEE. The length of the CDR3 is 14 residues.

This clonotype was recorded a few times. The rearrangement links TRBV29-1 to TRBJ1-2, with 7 bases lining up with TRBD1. The CDR3 totals 13 residues. V shed 4 bases, J shed 2 bases, and the junction held 4 bases outside the gene matches. Germline CDR1 reads SQVTM; CDR2 reads ANQGSEA. CDR3 in amino acids: CSVATGDNYGYTF. The CDR3, as DNA: TGCAGCGTTGCCACAGGGGACAACTATGGCTACACCTTC.

The J gene is TRBJ2-6, the V gene TRBV6-6, with D perhaps given as TRBD1 or TRBD2 (5 bases each). Trimming removed 2 bases at V and 2 bases at J, with 10 bases between. CDR3 length equals 16 residues. Germline V CDR1 and CDR2: MNHNY, SVGAGI (reference sequence). The chain's CDR3 is CASSYQLGAGANVLTF. The CDR3 region has the DNA TGTGCCAGCAGTTACCAGTTGGGGGCTGGGGCCAACGTCCTGACTTTC.